Listed here are 21 T cell receptor beta chains from one sample, sequenced in a study of cytomegalovirus exposure and HLA in healthy donors. Libraries were prepared by immunoSEQ multiplex PCR; TCRdb keeps only in-frame clonotypes and omits some of them. Of roughly 65,000 clones in the sample, 90% to 95% were seen once. Sequencing used PBMCs. The receptors originated from a man younger than 30 in good health and CMV-seropositive.

The V call is TRBV30, the J call TRBJ1-1; D call uncertain. Germline values: CDR1 GTSNPN, CDR2 SVGIG (reference sequence). The V end was cut by 3 bases, the J end by 3 bases, with 11 bases between. The CDR3 extends over 13 amino acids. CDR3 coding DNA: TGTGCCTGGAGGCGAGGCGGCTACACTGAAGCTTTCTTT. Protein sequence: CAWRRGGYTEAFF.

The chain carries TRBV11-2 and TRBJ2-3, with a weak D call TRBD1 (5 bases). The CDR3 is 13 amino acids. CDR1 is SGHAT and CDR2 is FQNNGV in the germline V gene. Trimming removed 8 bases from V and 1 base from J, with 10 bases in between. The CDR3 spells CASGRGGTDTQYF. The CDR3 DNA is TGTGCCAGCGGAAGGGGCGGCACAGATACGCAGTATTTT.

The chain joins TRBV11-2 to TRBJ2-5; 8 bases align to TRBD1. CDR3 length: 15 residues. Per germline, CDR1 SGHAT and CDR2 FQNNGV. Trimming at V came to 3 bases and at J to 5 bases, leaving 8 bases not matched to a gene. For the CDR3, the DNA is TGTGCCAGCAGCTTTGGTCAGGGGGCTTGGGAGACCCAGTACTTC. Translated, it gives CASSFGQGAWETQYF.

The chain couples TRBV27 to TRBJ2-3; 8 bases are shared with TRBD1. CDR3 size: 16 residues. The germline V gene has CDR1 MNHEY and CDR2 SMNVEV (reference sequence). The V and J ends lost 2 bases and 7 bases, in that order; junction bases with no gene match: 11. CDR3 nucleotide sequence: TGTGCCAGCAGTTTAAGACTTGCGGACAGGGAAAATACGCAGTATTTT. Its translation is CASSLRLADRENTQYF.

This rearrangement joins TRBV5-8 to TRBJ2-2, with 9 bases lining up with TRBD1. J lost 6 bases, V lost 2 bases, and 8 bases had no gene match. Germline V gives CDR1 SGHTS, CDR2 YDEGEE. The CDR3 extends over 16 amino acids. The CDR3 protein is CASSFRGQGIAGELFF. Here the CDR3 DNA reads TGTGCCAGCAGCTTTCGGGGACAGGGTATCGCCGGGGAGCTGTTTTTT.

CDR3 bases: TGCGCCAGCAGCGACACGACAGTAAATGAGCAGTTCTTC. It translates to CASSDTTVNEQFF. The chain has TRBV4-1 and TRBJ2-1; tentative D call: TRBD1 (5 bases). Germline lookup yields CDR1 MGHRA and CDR2 YSYEKL. The CDR3 sequence is 13 residues long. V was shortened by 5 bases and J by 7 bases, with 12 bases between the two germline ends.

The chain joins TRBV28 to TRBJ1-4; a weak D match, TRBD1 (5 bases). CDR1 is MDHEN and CDR2 is SYDVKM in the germline V gene. The CDR3 sequence is 14 residues long. The germline V and J ends were trimmed by 5 bases and 5 bases, with 12 bases remaining between them. The CDR3 protein is CASSPDILNEKLFF. The DNA of the CDR3 is TGTGCCAGCAGTCCGGACATATTAAATGAAAAACTGTTTTTT. Combining the CDR3 with reference TRBV28 and TRBJ1-4 gives the whole variable domain DVKVTQSSRYLVKRTGEKVFLECVQDMDHENMFWYRQDPGLGLRLIYFSYDVKMKEKGDIPEGYSVSREKKERFSLILESASTNQTSMYLCASSPDILNEKLFFGSGTQLSVL.

The chain combines TRBV19 with TRBJ1-4; no reliable D call. The CDR3 loop spans 12 amino acids. V was clipped by 6 bases and J by 4 bases, with 6 bases between them. Germline V gene data show CDR1 as LNHDA and CDR2 as SQIVND (reference sequence). The CDR3: CASRHINEKLFF. The CDR3 DNA is TGTGCCAGTAGACACATTAATGAAAAACTGTTTTTT.

The rearrangement uses TRBV28 and TRBJ2-2, with D maybe TRBD1 (6 bases). Germline lookup yields CDR1 MDHEN and CDR2 SYDVKM. The CDR3 is 16 amino acids. V was pared by 3 bases and J by 1 base, with 12 bases between. In nucleotides, the CDR3 is TGTGCCAGCAGTTTTGTTGGACAGATGAACACCGGGGAGCTGTTTTTT. Translation: CASSFVGQMNTGELFF.

V and J are TRBV5-4 and TRBJ2-3; TRBD1 matches at 10 bases. Trimming removed 0 bases from V and 2 bases from J; junction bases left unmatched: 12. Germline V gene data show CDR1 as SGHNT and CDR2 as YYREEE (reference sequence). This CDR3 is built from 19 residues. This CDR3 is CASSLGGTGEAALTDTQYF. In DNA form, the CDR3 reads TGTGCCAGCAGCTTGGGCGGGACAGGGGAAGCGGCACTCACAGATACGCAGTATTTT.

This chain links TRBV29-1 with TRBJ2-7; D is perhaps TRBD1 (6 bases). With 0 bases removed from V and 6 bases from J, the gap between germline ends came to 15 bases. CDR1 is SQVTM and CDR2 is ANQGSEA in the germline V gene. CDR3 size: 14 residues. CDR3 sequence (DNA): TGCAGCGTTGAAGATTTCAGGGGTAGTAGCGAGCAGTACTTC. Translating gives CSVEDFRGSSEQYF.

The V gene is TRBV7-9, the J gene TRBJ2-3; 10 positions match TRBD2. CDR3 length: 14 amino acids. Trimming took 5 bases from V and 5 from J; bases not matched to a gene: 4. Germline lookup yields CDR1 SEHNR and CDR2 FQNEAQ (reference sequence). The CDR3 loop is CASSPAGGLDTQYF. The CDR3 DNA is TGTGCCAGCAGCCCAGCGGGAGGGTTAGATACGCAGTATTTT.

The genes are TRBV6-4 and TRBJ1-4, with D perhaps matching TRBD1 (6 bases). The CDR3 covers 15 residues. V was pared by 7 bases and J by 7 bases, with 19 bases between. The germline CDR1 and CDR2 sequences are MRHNA and SNTAGT. CDR3 loop: CASTDGPKGGEKLFF. The CDR3 DNA is TGTGCCAGCACCGACGGCCCCAAAGGGGGTGAAAAACTGTTTTTT.

The V gene is TRBV5-1, the J gene TRBJ2-7; perhaps TRBD1 as D (5 bases). The CDR3 has 14 residues. Germline V lookup: CDR1 SGHRS, CDR2 YFSETQ. The V and J ends lost 0 bases and 3 bases respectively, with 10 bases between them. This CDR3 is CASSLGGALYEQYF. CDR3 bases: TGCGCCAGCAGCTTGGGTGGGGCCCTCTACGAGCAGTACTTC.

The rearrangement joins TRBV7-3 to TRBJ2-5, with TRBD1 matching 9 bases. CDR3 length: 15 amino acids. Germline V CDR1 and CDR2: SGHTA, FQGTGA. V gave up 5 bases and J gave up 5 bases; unmatched junction bases: 9. The DNA for the CDR3 is TGTGCCAGCAGCGAAGGGGGACAGGGTATGGAGACCCAGTACTTC. Encoded protein: CASSEGGQGMETQYF. Based on the CDR3 plus reference TRBV7-3 and TRBJ2-5, the full variable domain is GAGVSQTPSNKVTEKGKYVELRCDPISGHTALYWYRQSLGQGPEFLIYFQGTGAADDSGLPNDRFFAVRPEGSVSTLKIQRTERGDSAVYLCASSEGGQGMETQYFGPGTRLLVL.

The chain is built from TRBV15 and TRBJ2-7; D may be TRBD1 (6 bases). From germline, CDR1 is LNHNV and CDR2 YYDKDF (reference sequence). The CDR3 length is 14 residues. V dropped 0 bases and J dropped 7 bases, with 13 bases sitting between them. CDR3 residues: CATSRDLGRGEQYF. The CDR3 region has the DNA TGTGCCACCAGCAGAGATCTAGGCAGGGGTGAGCAGTACTTC.

This clone was seen more than once but under ten times. The chain is built from TRBV6-5 and TRBJ1-2; TRBD1 matches 8 bases. With 4 bases clipped from V and 4 bases from J, the junction kept 8 bases outside the gene matches. The CDR3 has 15 residues. Per the germline V gene, CDR1 is MNHEY and CDR2 is SVGAGI. Here the CDR3 reads CASSSQGAEAYGYTF. The CDR3 bases are TGTGCCAGCAGTTCGCAGGGGGCTGAGGCCTATGGCTACACCTTC.

CDR3 DNA sequence: TGTGCCAGCAGCCAAGATAATTACGGGGATACGCAGTATTTT. Translating it yields CASSQDNYGDTQYF. This chain uses TRBV14 with TRBJ2-3; no reliable D call. Germline V gene lookup returns CDR1 SGHDN and CDR2 FVKESK. Trimming stripped 0 bases from V and 6 bases from J, with 10 bases between. CDR3 size: 14 residues.

The gene calls are TRBV12-5 and TRBJ2-6; 7 positions agree with TRBD1. The CDR3 contains 16 residues. From germline, CDR1 is LGHNT and CDR2 FRNRAP. J gave up 4 bases and V 0 bases, and 3 bases lay outside the gene matches. The CDR3 DNA is TGTGCTAGTGGTTTGGTAACAGGGGCCGGGGCCAACGTCCTGACTTTC. Amino acids: CASGLVTGAGANVLTF.

V and J are TRBV19 and TRBJ2-1, with D perhaps matching TRBD1 (5 bases). Trimming took off 3 bases at V and 1 base at J, with 10 bases between the two ends. The CDR3 loop spans 15 amino acids. Per germline, CDR1 LNHDA and CDR2 SQIVND (reference sequence). CDR3 sequence reads: CASSISAGSYNEQFF. The CDR3 bases are TGTGCCAGTAGTATTTCGGCAGGGTCCTACAATGAGCAGTTCTTC.

In its sample, this clone was seen once. The chain combines TRBV29-1 with TRBJ1-2; 7 bases match TRBD1. V was clipped by 4 bases and J by 3 bases; unmatched bases: 2. This CDR3 comprises 12 residues. Germline V gene data show CDR1 as SQVTM and CDR2 as ANQGSEA. This chain's CDR3 is CSVGQGDYGYTF. CDR3 nucleotide sequence: TGCAGCGTTGGACAGGGAGACTATGGCTACACCTTC.